This entry is about one T cell receptor beta chain. This sample is part of a study of blood T cell repertoires in COVID-19. The wider study: Donors in the United States, Italy and Spain gave samples during acute or convalescent COVID-19.

V shed 7 bases and J shed 4 bases, with 13 bases lying between them. CDR3 length: 13 residues. Germline CDR1 and CDR2: MDHEN and SYDVKM. The protocol was immunoSEQ multiplex PCR, while the TCRdb copy is restricted to in-frame clones and leaves out a portion. This sample carries about 200,000 clones, around 85% of them seen once, and the ten largest clones take 3% to 4.5%. Participant age was roughly 18 to 100 years, and participants resided in around 24 US areas. Sequencing input: PBMCs or T cells enriched from blood (not recorded which). The V gene is TRBV28, the J gene TRBJ2-5; maybe TRBD2 (5 bases). This sequence was found in a woman aged 40 to 55 with acute COVID-19. The CDR3 sequence: CASKRADLETQYF. The CDR3 coding sequence is TGTGCCAGCAAGAGGGCCGATCTAGAGACCCAGTACTTC.